These T cell receptor beta chains were read from a single sample in a study of T cell changes during pregnancy in multiple sclerosis. The method was immunoSEQ multiplex PCR; TCRdb's version includes in-frame clones alone and lacks a portion of them. The data contain 55,000 to 75,000 clones, 75% to 95% of them singletons. Sequencing was performed on peripheral blood, taken in the third trimester of pregnancy. These receptors all come from a female donor in good health, enrolled as a control in a pregnancy study. Both conserved end residues are part of each CDR3. Each record gives: D gene, clone size, V gene, J gene, CDR3 DNA, CDR3 protein. The D gene is left open where the match is weak. Clone sizes are given selectively: once, few, many, or a class where the clone is expanded.

NA	NA	TRBV27	TRBJ1-1	TGTGCCAGCAGTTCCCAGGGCTTGGCTTTCTTT	CASSSQGLAFF
TRBD2	NA	TRBV6-1	TRBJ2-5	TGTGCCAGCGACCTGACTAGCGGGGGGGTAGAGACCCAGTACTTC	CASDLTSGGVETQYF
NA	NA	TRBV19	TRBJ2-1	TGTGCCAGTAGTAAGGGGGGGCTTGGAAATGAGCAGTTCTTC	CASSKGGLGNEQFF
TRBD2	NA	TRBV7-9	TRBJ2-5	TGTGCCAGCAGATCAAGCGGGGCGCTCCAAGAGACCCAGTACTTC	CASRSSGALQETQYF
TRBD2	NA	TRBV5-6	TRBJ2-5	TGTGCCAGCAGCTCTAAACTAGCGGGAGGGCCCCAAGAGACCCAGTACTTC	CASSSKLAGGPQETQYF
NA	NA	TRBV30	TRBJ2-2	TGTGCCTGGAGTGTATTTTTATTAGCTAGTCGGGCCGGGGAGCTGTTTTTT	CAWSVFLLASRAGELFF
NA	NA	TRBV19	TRBJ1-5	TGTGCCAGTAGTGATCTCGGACAGTTCAATCAGCCCCAGCATTTT	CASSDLGQFNQPQHF
TRBD1	NA	TRBV10-3	TRBJ2-2	TGTGCCATCAAAGGGGACAGGGGAGATATCGGAGAGCTGTTTTTT	CAIKGDRGDIGELFF
NA	once	TRBV7-2	TRBJ1-1	TGTGCCAGCAGCTTAGTTCAGATTACCATGAACACTGAAGCTTTCTTT	CASSLVQITMNTEAFF
NA	NA	TRBV15	TRBJ2-7	TGTGCCACCAGCAGAGAACCCGACGGGAGAGTAGACGAGCAGTACTTC	CATSREPDGRVDEQYF
NA	NA	TRBV25-1	TRBJ2-1	TGTGCCAGCAGTGGGACTAACGAGTACAATGAGCAGTTCTTC	CASSGTNEYNEQFF
TRBD2	NA	TRBV28	TRBJ2-7	TGTGCCAGCAGCCCGACCGGACTAGCGGGGGTCTCCTACGAGCAGTACTTC	CASSPTGLAGVSYEQYF
NA	NA	TRBV19	TRBJ1-2	TGTGCCAGTAGTATAGGAACCAGGGGTCGTGATGGCTACACCTTC	CASSIGTRGRDGYTF
TRBD2	NA	TRBV19	TRBJ2-3	TGTGCCAGTAGTATAGATGCCAGCGGGGGGGCCCTTAGATACACAGATACGCAGTATTTT	CASSIDASGGALRYTDTQYF
NA	NA	TRBV6-5	TRBJ1-2	TGTGCCAGCAGCCTCGGACAGAACTATGGCTACACCTTC	CASSLGQNYGYTF
NA	NA	TRBV7-7	TRBJ2-1	TGTGCTAGCAGCCCCCCGGGTTCGTATGAGCAGTTCTTC	CASSPPGSYEQFF
NA	NA	TRBV5-6	TRBJ1-2	TGTGCCAGCAGCAGCTACAGGGTGGAGTATGGCTACACCTTC	CASSSYRVEYGYTF
TRBD1	once	TRBV30	TRBJ1-2	TGTGCCTGGAACAGACAGGGGAGGGCCTATGGCTACACCTTC	CAWNRQGRAYGYTF
NA	NA	TRBV11-2	TRBJ1-2	TGTGCCAGCAGCCCGATCCCGGACACCTATGGCTACACCTTC	CASSPIPDTYGYTF